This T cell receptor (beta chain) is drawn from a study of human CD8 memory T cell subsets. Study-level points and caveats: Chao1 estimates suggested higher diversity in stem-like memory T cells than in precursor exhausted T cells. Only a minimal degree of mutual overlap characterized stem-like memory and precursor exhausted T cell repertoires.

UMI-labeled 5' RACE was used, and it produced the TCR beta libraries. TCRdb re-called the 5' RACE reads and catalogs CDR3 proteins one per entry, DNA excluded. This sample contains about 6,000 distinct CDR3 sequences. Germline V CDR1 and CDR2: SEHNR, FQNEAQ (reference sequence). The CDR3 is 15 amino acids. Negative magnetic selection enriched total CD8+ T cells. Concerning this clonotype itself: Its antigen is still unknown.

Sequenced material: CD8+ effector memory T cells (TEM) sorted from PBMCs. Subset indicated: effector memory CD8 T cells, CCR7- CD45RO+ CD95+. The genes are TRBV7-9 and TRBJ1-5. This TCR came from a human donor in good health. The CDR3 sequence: CASSEGPSPNQPQHF.